This TCR beta chain was captured by sequencing in a study of identical twins. General study results and limits: The same donors were not followed; conclusions instead depended on cross-sectional statistical analysis.

This clonotype has just a few counts. The antigen is not known. With 6 bases removed from V and 3 bases from J, the gap between germline ends came to 18 bases. The CDR3 extends over 15 amino acids. Germline V lookup: CDR1 MNHNS, CDR2 SASEGT. Through template switching, a universal primer site was introduced, and the cDNA contained unique molecular identifiers. TCRdb reprocessed the 5' RACE reads with MiXCR, giving one entry per CDR3 protein. The sample holds 200,000 to 300,000 distinct CDR3 sequences; around 7.6% are singletons and the top ten take over 5%. These records were also assigned to another study, of yellow fever vaccine responses in identical twins.

This TCR came from a woman aged 18-29 years in good health. The rearrangement joins TRBV6-1 to TRBJ2-7; a possible D gene is TRBD1 (6 bases). The sample comprised CD8+ T cells sorted from blood. CDR3 loop: CASSAGASHYYEQYF. DNA for the CDR3: TGTGCCAGCAGCGCAGGGGCATCCCACTACTACGAGCAGTACTTC.